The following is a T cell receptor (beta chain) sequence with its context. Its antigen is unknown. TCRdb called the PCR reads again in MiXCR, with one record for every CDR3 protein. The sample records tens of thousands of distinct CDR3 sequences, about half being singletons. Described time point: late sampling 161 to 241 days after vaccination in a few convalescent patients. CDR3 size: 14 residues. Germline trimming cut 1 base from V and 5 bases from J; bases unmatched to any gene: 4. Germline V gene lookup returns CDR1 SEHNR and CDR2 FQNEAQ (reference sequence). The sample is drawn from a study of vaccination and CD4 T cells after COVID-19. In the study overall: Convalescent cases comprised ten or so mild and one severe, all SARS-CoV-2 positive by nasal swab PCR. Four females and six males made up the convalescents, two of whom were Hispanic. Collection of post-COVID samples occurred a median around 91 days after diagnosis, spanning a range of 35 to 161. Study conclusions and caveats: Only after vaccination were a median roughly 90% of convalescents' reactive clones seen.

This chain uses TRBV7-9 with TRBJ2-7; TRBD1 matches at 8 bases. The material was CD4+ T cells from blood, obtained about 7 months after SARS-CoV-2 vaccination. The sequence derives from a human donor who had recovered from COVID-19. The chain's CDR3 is CASSLGQGMDEQYF. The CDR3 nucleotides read TGTGCCAGCAGCTTAGGACAGGGGATGGACGAGCAGTACTTC.